This T cell receptor beta chain was found in a study of blood T cell repertoires in COVID-19. At the level of the study: Specimens from acute and convalescent COVID-19 originated in the United States, Italy and Spain. The cDNA or gDNA used as material had been derived from T cells, B-cell-depleted T cells, or PBMCs.

Original handling: Reference gene primer amplification gave nucleated cell count estimates. Sequencing was performed with immunoSEQ multiplex PCR; in TCRdb, only in-frame clones are kept and a portion is missing. V, J and clone size derive from that table, while D and trimming were established from the DNA sequence. The data hold about 84,000 clones, with over 65% observed a single time. CDR1 is MNHEY, CDR2 SVGEGT, per germline. This CDR3 comprises 18 residues. V trimming: 3 bases; J trimming: 3 bases; junction bases outside the gene matches: 10. This clone counts as medium-sized. The source of this sequence is a man between 45 and 60 years old with active or convalescent COVID-19. Sequencing input: peripheral blood. V is TRBV6-2 or TRBV6-3 and J is TRBJ2-1; 11 bases match TRBD2. The CDR3: CASSYSPPSGGIYNEQFF. In DNA form, the CDR3 reads TGTGCCAGCAGTTATTCCCCCCCTAGCGGGGGGATCTACAATGAGCAGTTCTTC.